Listed here are 12 T cell receptor beta chains from one sample, sequenced in a study of blood T cell repertoires in COVID-19. This table comes from immunoSEQ multiplex PCR, and its TCRdb copy is limited to in-frame clones, with some not included. The sample contains around 150,000 clones, 90% of which appear only once. Input material: peripheral blood. These receptors all come from a man aged 55 to 70 with active or convalescent COVID-19.

The chain's CDR3 is CASSLAGVRNGYTF. CDR3 sequence (DNA): TGCGCCAGCAGCTTAGCAGGGGTTAGGAATGGCTACACCTTC. This chain joins TRBV5-1 and TRBJ1-2, with D maybe TRBD1 (6 bases). The CDR3 spans 14 residues. V was shortened by 2 bases and J by 6 bases, with 14 bases between the two germline ends. The germline V gene encodes CDR1 SGHRS and CDR2 YFSETQ.

The chain recombines TRBV5-4 with TRBJ2-5, with 8 bases identical to TRBD2. Per germline, CDR1 SGHNT and CDR2 YYREEE (reference sequence). J lost 2 bases, V lost 4 bases, and 7 bases had no gene match. The CDR3 loop spans 15 amino acids. The CDR3 sequence is CASSPVGGVQETQYF. CDR3 coding DNA: TGTGCCAGCAGCCCCGTCGGGGGGGTTCAAGAGACCCAGTACTTC.

The genes are TRBV30 and TRBJ1-6; D is unclear. The germline CDR1 and CDR2 sequences are GTSNPN and SVGIG (reference sequence). The CDR3 totals 13 residues. V lost 3 bases and J 9 bases, leaving 12 bases between the germline ends. For the CDR3, the DNA is TGTGCCTGGAGGAGTGGAGGAAGTTCACCCCTCCACTTT. It yields the protein CAWRSGGSSPLHF.

The chain employs TRBV11-2 and TRBJ2-3; 8 bases line up with TRBD1. From germline, CDR1 is SGHAT and CDR2 FQNNGV. This CDR3 comprises 13 residues. With 1 base clipped from V and 8 bases from J, the junction kept 2 bases outside the gene matches. The CDR3 loop is CASSLGDRGTQYF. The CDR3 DNA sequence: TGTGCCAGCAGCTTAGGCGACAGGGGTACGCAGTATTTT.

The V gene is TRBV11-2, the J gene TRBJ1-5; 7 nucleotides align to TRBD1. Trimming removed 5 bases from V and 6 bases from J; junction bases left unmatched: 10. The germline gives CDR1 SGHAT, CDR2 FQNNGV. This CDR3 contains 15 residues. Here the CDR3 reads CASSGSPGGSQPQHF. In DNA, the CDR3 is TGTGCCAGCAGCGGTAGTCCAGGGGGAAGTCAGCCCCAGCATTTT.

On this clone itself: A junction end diverges from the germline sequence, so it may reflect a read error. J is TRBJ1-5 and V is TRBV18, with 7 positions matching TRBD1. The CDR3 has 15 amino acids. Germline V gives CDR1 KGHSH, CDR2 LQKENI. The CDR3 DNA is TGTGCCAGCTCGCCACAGGGGTTTGGCAATCAGCCCCAGCATTTT. Protein product: CASSPQGFGNQPQHF.

This clone turned up a few times. This chain joins TRBV19 and TRBJ1-1; D is unclear. The CDR3 length is 13 residues. Per germline, CDR1 LNHDA and CDR2 SQIVND (reference sequence). The V end lost 5 bases, the J end lost 0 bases, and 7 bases lay between the germline ends. The DNA for the CDR3 is TGTGCCAGTAGTCCTCAGATGAACACTGAAGCTTTCTTT. Amino acid sequence: CASSPQMNTEAFF.

This clone was recorded only once. The rearrangement joins TRBV5-1 to TRBJ1-6; the D is unclear. CDR3 length equals 14 residues. The germline gives CDR1 SGHRS, CDR2 YFSETQ. Trimming took 2 bases from V and 7 from J, leaving 10 bases between them. CDR3 coding DNA: TGCGCCAGCAGCTTCGCGGCCGAGAATTCACCCCTCCACTTT. Translated: CASSFAAENSPLHF. Full variable domain (outside the CDR3, taken from reference TRBV5-1 and TRBJ1-6): KAGVTQTPRYLIKTRGQQVTLSCSPISGHRSVSWYQQTPGQGLQFLFEYFSETQRNKGNFPGRFSGRQFSNSRSEMNVSTLELGDSALYLCASSFAAENSPLHFGNGTRLTVT.

The chain combines TRBV13 with TRBJ2-3, with TRBD1 as a possible D gene (5 bases). Germline V gene sequence: CDR1 PRHDT, CDR2 FYEKMQ (reference sequence). Trimming removed 0 bases at V and 4 bases at J, with 11 bases between. CDR3 length: 15 amino acids. CDR3 DNA sequence: TGTGCCAGCAGCTTAGGCCAAGGGGCTGCAGATACGCAGTATTTT. It translates to CASSLGQGAADTQYF.

The CDR3 bases are TGTGCTAGTGCTAGACAGGGTCTCGATCAGCCCCAGCATTTT. Protein product: CASARQGLDQPQHF. The genes are TRBV12-5 and TRBJ1-5; 7 bases agree with TRBD1. V lost 7 bases and J lost 5; bases outside the gene matches: 8. The CDR3 is 14 residues long. Germline values: CDR1 LGHNT, CDR2 FRNRAP.

The V and J genes are TRBV21-1 and TRBJ1-4. TRBV21-1 is termed a pseudogene. CDR3 size: 12 residues. CDR3 amino acids: CASSKNGRHLFF. For the CDR3, the DNA is TGTGCCAGCAGCAAGAACGGGAGACACTTGTTTTTT.

The V gene is TRBV5-1, the J gene TRBJ2-3; 11 nucleotides align to TRBD2. Trimming removed 0 bases from V and 4 bases from J; junction bases left unmatched: 7. The CDR3 covers 17 residues. From germline, CDR1 is SGHRS and CDR2 YFSETQ. The CDR3 nucleotides read TGCGCCAGCAGCTTGGGGCTAGCGGGAGGACTCCCAGATACGCAGTATTTT. Residues: CASSLGLAGGLPDTQYF. The variable domain in full, completed from reference TRBV5-1 and TRBJ2-3, reads KAGVTQTPRYLIKTRGQQVTLSCSPISGHRSVSWYQQTPGQGLQFLFEYFSETQRNKGNFPGRFSGRQFSNSRSEMNVSTLELGDSALYLCASSLGLAGGLPDTQYFGPGTRLTVL.